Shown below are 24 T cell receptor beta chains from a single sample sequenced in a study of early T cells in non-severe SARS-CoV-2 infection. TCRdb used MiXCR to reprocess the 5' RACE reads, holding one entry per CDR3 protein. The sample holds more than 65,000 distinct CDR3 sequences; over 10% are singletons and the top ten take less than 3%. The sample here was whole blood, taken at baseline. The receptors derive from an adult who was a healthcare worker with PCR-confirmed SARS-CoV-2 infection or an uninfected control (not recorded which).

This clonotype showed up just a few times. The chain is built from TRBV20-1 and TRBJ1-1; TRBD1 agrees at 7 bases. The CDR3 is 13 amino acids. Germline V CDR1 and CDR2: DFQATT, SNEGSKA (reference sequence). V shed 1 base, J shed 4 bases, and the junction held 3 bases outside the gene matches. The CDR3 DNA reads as TGCAGTGCTAGAGCAGGGGGGCTCACTGAAGCTTTCTTT. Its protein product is CSARAGGLTEAFF.

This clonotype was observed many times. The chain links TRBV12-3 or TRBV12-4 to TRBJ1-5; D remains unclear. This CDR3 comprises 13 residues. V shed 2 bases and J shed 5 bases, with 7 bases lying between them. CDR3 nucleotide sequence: TGTGCCAGCAGTTTATTTTTAGATCAGCCCCAGCATTTT. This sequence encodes CASSLFLDQPQHF.

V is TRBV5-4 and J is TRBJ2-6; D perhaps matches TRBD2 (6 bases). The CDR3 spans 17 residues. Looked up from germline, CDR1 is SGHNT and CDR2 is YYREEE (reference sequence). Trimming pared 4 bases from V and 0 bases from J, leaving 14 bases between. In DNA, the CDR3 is TGTGCCAGCAGCCTCCGGGGGAGGCCCTCTGGGGCCAACGTCCTGACTTTC. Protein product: CASSLRGRPSGANVLTF.

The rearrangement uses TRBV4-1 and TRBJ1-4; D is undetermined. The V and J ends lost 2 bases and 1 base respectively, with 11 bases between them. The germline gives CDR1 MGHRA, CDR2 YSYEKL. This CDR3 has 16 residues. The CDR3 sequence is CASSQLGFGTNEKLFF. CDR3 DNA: TGCGCCAGCAGCCAACTGGGGTTTGGAACTAATGAAAAACTGTTTTTT.

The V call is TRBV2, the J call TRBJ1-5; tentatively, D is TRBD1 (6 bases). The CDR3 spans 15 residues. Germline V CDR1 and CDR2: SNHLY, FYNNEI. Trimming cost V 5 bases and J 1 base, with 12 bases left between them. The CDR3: CASSFGQLSNQPQHF. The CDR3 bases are TGTGCCAGCAGTTTTGGACAGTTAAGCAATCAGCCCCAGCATTTT.

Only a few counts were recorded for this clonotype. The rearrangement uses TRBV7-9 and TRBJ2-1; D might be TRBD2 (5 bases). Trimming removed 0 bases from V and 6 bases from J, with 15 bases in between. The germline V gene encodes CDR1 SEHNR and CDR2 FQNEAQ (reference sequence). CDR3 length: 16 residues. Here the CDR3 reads CASSLASGPVINEQFF. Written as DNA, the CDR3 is TGTGCCAGCAGCTTAGCGAGCGGTCCTGTGATCAATGAGCAGTTCTTC.

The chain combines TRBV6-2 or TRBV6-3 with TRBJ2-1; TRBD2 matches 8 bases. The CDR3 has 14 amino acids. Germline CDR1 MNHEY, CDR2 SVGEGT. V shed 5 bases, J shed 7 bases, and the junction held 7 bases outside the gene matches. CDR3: CASSQPGGRNEQFF. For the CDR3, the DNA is TGTGCCAGCAGTCAACCGGGGGGGAGGAATGAGCAGTTCTTC.

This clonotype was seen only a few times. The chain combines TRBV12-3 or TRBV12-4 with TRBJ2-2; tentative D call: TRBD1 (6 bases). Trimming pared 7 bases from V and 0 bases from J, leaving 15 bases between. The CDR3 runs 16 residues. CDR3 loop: CASNSPGQANTGELFF. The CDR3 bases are TGTGCCAGCAACTCACCGGGACAAGCGAACACCGGGGAGCTGTTTTTT.

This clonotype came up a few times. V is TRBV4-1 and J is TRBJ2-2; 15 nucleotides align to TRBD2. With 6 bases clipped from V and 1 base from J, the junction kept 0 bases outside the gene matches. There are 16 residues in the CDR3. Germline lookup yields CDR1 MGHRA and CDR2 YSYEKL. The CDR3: CASRGLAGGNTGELFF. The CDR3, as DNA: TGCGCCAGCAGGGGACTAGCGGGGGGGAACACCGGGGAGCTGTTTTTT.

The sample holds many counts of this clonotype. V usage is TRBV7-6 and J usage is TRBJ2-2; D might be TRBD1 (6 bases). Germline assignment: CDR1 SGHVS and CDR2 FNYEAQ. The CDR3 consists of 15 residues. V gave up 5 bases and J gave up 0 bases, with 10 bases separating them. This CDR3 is CASSPRTANTGELFF. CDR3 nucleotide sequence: TGTGCCAGCAGCCCTAGGACAGCGAACACCGGGGAGCTGTTTTTT. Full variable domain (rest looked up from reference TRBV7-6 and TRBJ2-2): GAGVSQSPRYKVTKRGQDVALRCDPISGHVSLYWYRQALGQGPEFLTYFNYEAQQDKSGLPNDRFSAERPEGSISTLTIQRTEQRDSAMYRCASSPRTANTGELFFGEGSRLTVL.

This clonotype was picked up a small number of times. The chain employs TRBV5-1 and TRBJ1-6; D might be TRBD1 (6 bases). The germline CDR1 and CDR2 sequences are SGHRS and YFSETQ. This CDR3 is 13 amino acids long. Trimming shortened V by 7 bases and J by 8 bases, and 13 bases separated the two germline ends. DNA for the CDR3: TGCGCCAGCTGCAAACAGGGTGATTCACCCCTCCACTTT. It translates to CASCKQGDSPLHF.

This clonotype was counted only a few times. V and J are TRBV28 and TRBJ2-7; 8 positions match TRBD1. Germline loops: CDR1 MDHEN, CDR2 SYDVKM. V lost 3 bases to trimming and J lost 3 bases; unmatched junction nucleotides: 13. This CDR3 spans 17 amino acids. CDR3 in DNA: TGTGCCAGCAGTTTCCCAGCGGACAGGGTTCTAGTCTACGAGCAGTACTTC. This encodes CASSFPADRVLVYEQYF.

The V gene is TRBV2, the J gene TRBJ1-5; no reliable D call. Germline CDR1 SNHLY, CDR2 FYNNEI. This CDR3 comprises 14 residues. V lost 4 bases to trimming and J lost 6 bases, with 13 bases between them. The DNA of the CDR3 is TGTGCCAGCAGTGTCTCCGGCCCTGGTCAGCCCCAGCATTTT. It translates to CASSVSGPGQPQHF.

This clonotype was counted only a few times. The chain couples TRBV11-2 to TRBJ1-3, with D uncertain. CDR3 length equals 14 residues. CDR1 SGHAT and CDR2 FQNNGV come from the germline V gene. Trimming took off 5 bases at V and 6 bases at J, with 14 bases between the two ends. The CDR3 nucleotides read TGTGCCAGCAGCCCCGGACGGAGCCTAAACACCATATATTTT. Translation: CASSPGRSLNTIYF.

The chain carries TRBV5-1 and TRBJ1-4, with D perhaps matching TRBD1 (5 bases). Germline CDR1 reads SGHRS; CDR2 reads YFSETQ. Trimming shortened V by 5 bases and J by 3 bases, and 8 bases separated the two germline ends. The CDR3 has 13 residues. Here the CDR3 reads CASSAGANEKLFF. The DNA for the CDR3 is TGCGCCAGCAGTGCGGGGGCTAATGAAAAACTGTTTTTT.

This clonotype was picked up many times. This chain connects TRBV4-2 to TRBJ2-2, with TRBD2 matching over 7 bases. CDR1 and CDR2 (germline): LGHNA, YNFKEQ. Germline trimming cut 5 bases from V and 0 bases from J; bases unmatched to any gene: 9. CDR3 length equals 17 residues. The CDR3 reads CASSSSGGLSNTGELFF. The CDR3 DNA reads TGTGCCAGCAGCTCTAGCGGAGGGCTTTCGAACACCGGGGAGCTGTTTTTT.

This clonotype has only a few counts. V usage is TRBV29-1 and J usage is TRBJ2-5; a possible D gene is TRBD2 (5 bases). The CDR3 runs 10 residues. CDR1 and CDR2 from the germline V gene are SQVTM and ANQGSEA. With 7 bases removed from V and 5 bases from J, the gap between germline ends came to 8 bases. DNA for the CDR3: TGCAGCGCTAGCCGGGAGACCCAGTACTTC. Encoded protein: CSASRETQYF. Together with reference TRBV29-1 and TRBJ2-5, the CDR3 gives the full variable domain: SAVISQKPSRDICQRGTSLTIQCQVDSQVTMMFWYRQQPGQSLTLIATANQGSEATYESGFVIDKFPISRPNLTFSTLTVSNMSPEDSSIYLCSASRETQYFGPGTRLLVL.

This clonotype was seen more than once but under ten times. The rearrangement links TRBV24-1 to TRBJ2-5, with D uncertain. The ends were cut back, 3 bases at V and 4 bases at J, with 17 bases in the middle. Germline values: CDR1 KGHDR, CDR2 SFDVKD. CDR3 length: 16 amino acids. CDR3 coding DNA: TGTGCCACCAGTGATCCTGCGCATGGGGTAGGAGAGACCCAGTACTTC. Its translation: CATSDPAHGVGETQYF.

This CDR3 reads CASSLGPLNTQYF. The CDR3 DNA is TGCGCCAGCTCCTTAGGACCCCTGAATACGCAGTATTTT. The rearrangement links TRBV5-1 to TRBJ2-3; D gene ambiguous. Trimming pared 7 bases from V and 7 bases from J, leaving 16 bases between. From germline, CDR1 is SGHRS and CDR2 YFSETQ. CDR3 length equals 13 residues.

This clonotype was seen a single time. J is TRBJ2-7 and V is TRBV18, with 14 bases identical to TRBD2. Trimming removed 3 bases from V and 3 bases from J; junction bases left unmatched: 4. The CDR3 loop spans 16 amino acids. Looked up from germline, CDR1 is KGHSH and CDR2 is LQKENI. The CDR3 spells CASSPGLAGGVYEQYF. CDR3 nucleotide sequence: TGTGCCAGCTCACCCGGACTAGCGGGGGGCGTCTACGAGCAGTACTTC.

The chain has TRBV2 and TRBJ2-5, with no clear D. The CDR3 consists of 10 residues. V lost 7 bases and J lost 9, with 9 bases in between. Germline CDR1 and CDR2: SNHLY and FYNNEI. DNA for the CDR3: TGTGCCAGCAATTCGGCGGCCCAGTACTTC. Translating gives CASNSAAQYF.

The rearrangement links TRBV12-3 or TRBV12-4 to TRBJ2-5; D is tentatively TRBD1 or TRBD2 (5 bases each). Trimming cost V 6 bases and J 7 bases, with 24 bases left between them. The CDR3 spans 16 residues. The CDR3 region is CASSPTLRGDRGTQYF. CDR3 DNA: TGTGCCAGCAGCCCTACGCTGAGGGGTGACCGTGGGACCCAGTACTTC.

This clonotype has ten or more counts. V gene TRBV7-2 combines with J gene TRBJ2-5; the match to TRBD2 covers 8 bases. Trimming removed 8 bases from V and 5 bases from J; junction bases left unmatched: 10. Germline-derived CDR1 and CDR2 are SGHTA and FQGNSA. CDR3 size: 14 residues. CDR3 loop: CASGVGGEGETQYF. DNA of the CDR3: TGTGCCAGCGGGGTCGGGGGGGAAGGCGAGACCCAGTACTTC.

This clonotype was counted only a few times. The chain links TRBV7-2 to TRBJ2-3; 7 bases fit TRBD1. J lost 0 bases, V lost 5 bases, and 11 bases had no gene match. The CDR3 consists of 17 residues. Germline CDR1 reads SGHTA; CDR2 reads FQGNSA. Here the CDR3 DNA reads TGTGCCAGCAGCCGAGCCCGACAGGGCTCTAGCACAGATACGCAGTATTTT. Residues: CASSRARQGSSTDTQYF.